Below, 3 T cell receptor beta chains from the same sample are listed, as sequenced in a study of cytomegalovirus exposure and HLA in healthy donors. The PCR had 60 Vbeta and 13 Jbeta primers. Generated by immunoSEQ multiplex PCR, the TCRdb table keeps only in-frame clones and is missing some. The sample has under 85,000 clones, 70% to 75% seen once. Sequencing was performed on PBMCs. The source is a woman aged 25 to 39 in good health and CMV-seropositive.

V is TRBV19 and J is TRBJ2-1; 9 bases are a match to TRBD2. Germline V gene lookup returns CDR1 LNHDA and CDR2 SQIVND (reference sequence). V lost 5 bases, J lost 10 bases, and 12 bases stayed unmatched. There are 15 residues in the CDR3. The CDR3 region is CASSLGRGRAGEQFF. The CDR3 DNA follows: TGTGCCAGTAGTCTAGGCCGCGGGAGGGCTGGGGAGCAGTTCTTC.

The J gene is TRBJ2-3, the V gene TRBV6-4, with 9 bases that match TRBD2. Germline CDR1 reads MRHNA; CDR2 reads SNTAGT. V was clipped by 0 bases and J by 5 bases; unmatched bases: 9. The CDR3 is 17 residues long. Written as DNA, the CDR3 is TGTGCCAGCAGTGACTCGAGTCGAGCGGGAGGTAGAGATACGCAGTATTTT. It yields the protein CASSDSSRAGGRDTQYF.

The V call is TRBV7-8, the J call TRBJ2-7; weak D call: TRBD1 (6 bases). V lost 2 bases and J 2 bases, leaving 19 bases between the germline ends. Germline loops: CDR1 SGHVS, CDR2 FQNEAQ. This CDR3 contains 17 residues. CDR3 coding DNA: TGTGCCAGCAGCTTAACCGACCCGGGACACCGCACCTACGAGCAGTACTTC. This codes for CASSLTDPGHRTYEQYF.